Shown below are 12 T cell receptor beta chains from a single sample sequenced in a study of T cell repertoires in cytomegalovirus infection. TCRdb re-derived calls from the reads in MiXCR, one entry per CDR3 protein. The sample lists roughly 230,000 distinct CDR3 sequences; about 12% were seen once. Source material: PBMCs. These receptor sequences come from a human donor in good health (CMV status not recorded). Some clones in this sample may be carry-over from other donors' samples.

The chain carries TRBV7-9 and TRBJ1-1; D possibly corresponds to TRBD1 (5 bases). V dropped 1 base and J dropped 4 bases, with 13 bases sitting between them. Germline CDR1 reads SEHNR; CDR2 reads FQNEAQ (reference sequence). The CDR3 totals 15 residues. The CDR3 loop reads CASSLGEGPGTEAFF. DNA of the CDR3: TGTGCCAGCAGCTTAGGGGAGGGGCCGGGCACTGAAGCTTTCTTT.

This clonotype was seen at least ten times. This chain links TRBV7-2 with TRBJ2-5; 8 bases agree with TRBD2. Trimming removed 5 bases from V and 1 base from J; junction bases left unmatched: 9. Per the germline V gene, CDR1 is SGHTA and CDR2 is FQGNSA. This CDR3 is 16 amino acids long. CDR3 sequence: CASSPGASGRQETQYF. In DNA, the CDR3 is TGTGCCAGCAGCCCGGGGGCTAGCGGGCGCCAAGAGACCCAGTACTTC.

The CDR3 DNA is TGTGCCAGCAGCTTCACGACTGTGAACACCGGGGAGCTGTTTTTT. This gives the protein CASSFTTVNTGELFF. The rearrangement uses TRBV5-6 and TRBJ2-2; D ambiguous. The CDR3 sequence is 15 residues long. Germline V gives CDR1 SGHDT, CDR2 YYEEEE. Trimming stripped 2 bases from V and 1 base from J, with 9 bases between.

V usage is TRBV4-3 and J usage is TRBJ1-1, with D maybe TRBD1 (6 bases). Germline values: CDR1 LGHNA, CDR2 YSLEER. The CDR3 has 16 residues. V was cut by 1 base and J by 1 base, with 13 bases left in between. The CDR3 sequence: CASSQGLGGPNTEAFF. Written as DNA, the CDR3 is TGCGCCAGCAGCCAAGGATTAGGGGGGCCGAACACTGAAGCTTTCTTT.

This clonotype has a count of ten or more. The chain carries TRBV6-1 and TRBJ2-3; 7 bases match TRBD1. The germline gives CDR1 MNHNS, CDR2 SASEGT. V lost 6 bases, J lost 2 bases, and 5 bases stayed unmatched. This CDR3 has 14 residues. The CDR3: CASSPGTVTDTQYF. The CDR3 DNA is TGTGCCAGCAGCCCCGGGACAGTCACAGATACGCAGTATTTT.

This clonotype was recorded a few times. The chain combines TRBV7-2 with TRBJ2-3; 11 bases map to TRBD2. The germline gives CDR1 SGHTA, CDR2 FQGNSA. This CDR3 comprises 17 residues. The trim removed 5 bases at V and 0 bases at J, leaving 7 bases unmatched. CDR3 residues: CASSHHSGRGSTDTQYF. The CDR3 region has the DNA TGTGCCAGCAGCCATCATAGCGGGAGGGGAAGCACAGATACGCAGTATTTT.

This clonotype has just a few counts. The chain carries TRBV6-1 and TRBJ2-7; 13 positions match TRBD2. This CDR3 region has 18 residues. Germline assignment: CDR1 MNHNS and CDR2 SASEGT. V gave up 6 bases and J gave up 0 bases; unmatched junction bases: 11. The CDR3 spells CASSQAGLAGRSSYEQYF. The CDR3 nucleotides are TGTGCCAGCAGCCAAGCGGGACTAGCGGGGAGAAGCTCCTACGAGCAGTACTTC.

This clonotype was recorded at least ten times. The chain joins TRBV29-1 to TRBJ1-1; unclear D gene. There are 13 residues in the CDR3. CDR1 and CDR2 from the germline V gene are SQVTM and ANQGSEA. V dropped 3 bases and J dropped 3 bases, with 11 bases sitting between them. In DNA form, the CDR3 reads TGCAGCGTTGAGAACAGCCAGGACACTGAAGCTTTCTTT. This encodes CSVENSQDTEAFF. The variable domain in full, completed from reference TRBV29-1 and TRBJ1-1, reads SAVISQKPSRDICQRGTSLTIQCQVDSQVTMMFWYRQQPGQSLTLIATANQGSEATYESGFVIDKFPISRPNLTFSTLTVSNMSPEDSSIYLCSVENSQDTEAFFGQGTRLTVV.

This sequence joins TRBV5-1 and TRBJ2-5; D perhaps matches TRBD1 (5 bases). The germline V gene has CDR1 SGHRS and CDR2 YFSETQ. V gave up 4 bases and J gave up 0 bases, with 7 bases separating them. The CDR3 loop spans 13 amino acids. The chain's CDR3 is CASSGAYQETQYF. The CDR3 DNA follows: TGCGCCAGCAGCGGGGCCTACCAAGAGACCCAGTACTTC. Full variable domain (remainder filled in from reference TRBV5-1 and TRBJ2-5): KAGVTQTPRYLIKTRGQQVTLSCSPISGHRSVSWYQQTPGQGLQFLFEYFSETQRNKGNFPGRFSGRQFSNSRSEMNVSTLELGDSALYLCASSGAYQETQYFGPGTRLLVL.

This clonotype was observed a few times. The rearrangement joins TRBV5-6 to TRBJ1-6, with D unresolved. CDR3 size: 16 residues. Between the trimmed V and J ends, which lost 1 base and 7 bases, there was a span of 15 bases. The V gene's germline CDR1 is SGHDT and CDR2 YYEEEE. The CDR3 spells CASSLWVIGQNSPLHF. In DNA, the CDR3 is TGTGCCAGCAGCTTGTGGGTGATCGGGCAGAATTCACCCCTCCACTTT.

The chain joins TRBV20-1 to TRBJ1-1; no reliable D call. Trimming took off 1 base at V and 7 bases at J, with 13 bases between the two ends. The CDR3 sequence is 13 residues long. Looked up from germline, CDR1 is DFQATT and CDR2 is SNEGSKA (reference sequence). The CDR3 spells CSARVAGLNEAFF. The CDR3 bases are TGCAGTGCTAGAGTGGCAGGACTGAATGAAGCTTTCTTT.

The V and J genes are TRBV5-6 and TRBJ2-7, with D maybe TRBD1 (6 bases). Deletions cut 5 bases from V and 5 bases from J, with 11 bases between. Germline CDR1 and CDR2: SGHDT and YYEEEE. The CDR3 spans 12 residues. CDR3 coding DNA: TGTGCCAGCAGAAGGGACAACCACGAGCAGTACTTC. Protein product: CASRRDNHEQYF.